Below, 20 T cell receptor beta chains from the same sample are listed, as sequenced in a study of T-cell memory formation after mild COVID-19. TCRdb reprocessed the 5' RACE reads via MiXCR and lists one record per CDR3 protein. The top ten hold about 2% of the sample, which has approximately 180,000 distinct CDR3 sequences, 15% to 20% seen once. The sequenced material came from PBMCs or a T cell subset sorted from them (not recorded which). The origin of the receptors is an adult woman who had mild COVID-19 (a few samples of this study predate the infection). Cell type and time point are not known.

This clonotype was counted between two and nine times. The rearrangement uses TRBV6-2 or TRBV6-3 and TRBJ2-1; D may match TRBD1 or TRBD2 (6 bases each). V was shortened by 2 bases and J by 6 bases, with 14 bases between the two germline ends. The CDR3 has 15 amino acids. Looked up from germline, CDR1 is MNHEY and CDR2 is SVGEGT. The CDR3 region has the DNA TGTGCCAGCAGTTACGGACGGGGGCGACCCAATGAGCAGTTCTTC. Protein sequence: CASSYGRGRPNEQFF.

CDR3 amino acids: CASSDGGGNRYEQYF. For the CDR3, the DNA is TGTGCCAGCAGTGACGGGGGGGGTAATCGCTACGAGCAGTACTTC. V usage is TRBV2 and J usage is TRBJ2-7; 8 bases are a match to TRBD2. This CDR3 comprises 15 residues. Germline CDR1 is SNHLY and CDR2 is FYNNEI. With 3 bases clipped from V and 3 bases from J, the junction kept 7 bases outside the gene matches.

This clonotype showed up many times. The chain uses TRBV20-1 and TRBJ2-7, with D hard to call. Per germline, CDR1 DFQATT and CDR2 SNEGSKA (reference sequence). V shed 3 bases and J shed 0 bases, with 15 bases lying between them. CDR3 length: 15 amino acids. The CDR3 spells CSASIRADGSYEQYF. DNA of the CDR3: TGCAGTGCTAGTATTCGGGCGGACGGCTCCTACGAGCAGTACTTC.

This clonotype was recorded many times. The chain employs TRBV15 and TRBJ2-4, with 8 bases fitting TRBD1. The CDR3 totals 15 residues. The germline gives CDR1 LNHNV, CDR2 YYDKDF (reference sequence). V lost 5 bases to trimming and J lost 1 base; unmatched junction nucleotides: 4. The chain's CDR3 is CATSPGGPAKNIQYF. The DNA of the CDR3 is TGTGCCACCAGCCCAGGGGGCCCGGCCAAAAACATTCAGTACTTC.

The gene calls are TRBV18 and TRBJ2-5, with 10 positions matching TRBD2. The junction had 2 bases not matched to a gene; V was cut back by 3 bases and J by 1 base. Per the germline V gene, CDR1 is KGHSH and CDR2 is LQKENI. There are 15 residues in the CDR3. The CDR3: CASSPTSGIQETQYF. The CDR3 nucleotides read TGTGCCAGCTCACCTACTAGCGGGATCCAAGAGACCCAGTACTTC.

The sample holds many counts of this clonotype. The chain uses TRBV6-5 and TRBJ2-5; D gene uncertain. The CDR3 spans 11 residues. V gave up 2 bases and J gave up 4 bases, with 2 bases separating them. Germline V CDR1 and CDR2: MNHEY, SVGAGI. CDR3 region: CASSYGETQYF. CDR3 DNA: TGTGCCAGCAGTTACGGAGAGACCCAGTACTTC.

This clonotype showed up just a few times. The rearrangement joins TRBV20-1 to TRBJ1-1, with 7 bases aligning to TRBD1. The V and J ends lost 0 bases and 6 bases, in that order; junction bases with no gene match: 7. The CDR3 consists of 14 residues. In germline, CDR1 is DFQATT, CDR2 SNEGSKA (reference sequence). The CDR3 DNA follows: TGCAGTGCTAGAGATGAGACAGGGTTTTCTGAAGCTTTCTTT. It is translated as CSARDETGFSEAFF.

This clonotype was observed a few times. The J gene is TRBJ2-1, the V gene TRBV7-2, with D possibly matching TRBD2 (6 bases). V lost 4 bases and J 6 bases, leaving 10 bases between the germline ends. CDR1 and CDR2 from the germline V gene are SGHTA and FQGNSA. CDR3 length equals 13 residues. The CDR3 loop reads CASSWTNGNEQFF. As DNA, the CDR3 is TGTGCCAGCAGCTGGACTAACGGCAATGAGCAGTTCTTC.

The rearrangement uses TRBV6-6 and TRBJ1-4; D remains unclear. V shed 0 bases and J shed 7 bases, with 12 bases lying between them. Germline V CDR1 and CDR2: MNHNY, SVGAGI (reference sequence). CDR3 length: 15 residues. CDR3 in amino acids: CASSYSALLGEKLFF. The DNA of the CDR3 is TGTGCCAGCAGTTACTCGGCCCTATTAGGTGAAAAACTGTTTTTT.

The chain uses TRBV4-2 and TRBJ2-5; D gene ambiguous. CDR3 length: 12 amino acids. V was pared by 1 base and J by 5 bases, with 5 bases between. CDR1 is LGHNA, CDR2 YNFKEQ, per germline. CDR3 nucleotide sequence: TGTGCCAGCAGCCAAGGTAGTGAGACCCAGTACTTC. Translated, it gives CASSQGSETQYF.

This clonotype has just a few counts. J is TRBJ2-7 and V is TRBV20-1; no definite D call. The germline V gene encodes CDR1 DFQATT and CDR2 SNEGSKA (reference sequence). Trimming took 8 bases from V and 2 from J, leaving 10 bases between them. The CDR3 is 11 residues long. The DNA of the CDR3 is TGCAGTCTGGACGGAACCTACGAGCAGTACTTC. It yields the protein CSLDGTYEQYF.

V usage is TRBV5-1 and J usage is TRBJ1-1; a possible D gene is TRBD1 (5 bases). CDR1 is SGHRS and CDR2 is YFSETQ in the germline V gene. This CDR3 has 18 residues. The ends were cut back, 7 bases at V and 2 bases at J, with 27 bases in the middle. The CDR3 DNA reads TGCGCCAGCCACAGCGGTGAAGGGACTTCAGTTTTCAACACTGAAGCTTTCTTT. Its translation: CASHSGEGTSVFNTEAFF.

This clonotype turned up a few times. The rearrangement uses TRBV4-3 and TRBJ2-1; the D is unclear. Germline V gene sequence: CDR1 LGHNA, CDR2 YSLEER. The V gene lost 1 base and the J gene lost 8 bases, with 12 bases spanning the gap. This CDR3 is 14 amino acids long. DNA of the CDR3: TGCGCCAGCAGCCAAGTAGGACCGGGCTATGAGCAGTTCTTC. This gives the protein CASSQVGPGYEQFF.

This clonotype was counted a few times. DNA of the CDR3: TGCGCCAGCAGCTTGGGGGCTGGTTACTCCTACAATGAGCAGTTCTTC. It encodes CASSLGAGYSYNEQFF. The V gene is TRBV5-1, the J gene TRBJ2-1; D call uncertain. V gave up 0 bases and J gave up 0 bases, with 10 bases separating them. Looked up from germline, CDR1 is SGHRS and CDR2 is YFSETQ. This CDR3 has 16 residues.

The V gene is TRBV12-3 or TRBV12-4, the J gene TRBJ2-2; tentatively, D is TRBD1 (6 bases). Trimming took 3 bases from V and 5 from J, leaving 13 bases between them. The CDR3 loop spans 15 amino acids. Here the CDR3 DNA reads TGTGCCAGCAGTTTTAGCTCCCAGGGGACCGGGGAGCTGTTTTTT. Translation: CASSFSSQGTGELFF.

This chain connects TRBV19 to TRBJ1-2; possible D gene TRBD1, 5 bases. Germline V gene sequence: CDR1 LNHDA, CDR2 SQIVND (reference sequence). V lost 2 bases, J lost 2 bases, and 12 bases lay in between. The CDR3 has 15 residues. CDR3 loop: CASSINGGENYGYTF. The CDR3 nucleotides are TGTGCCAGTAGTATAAATGGGGGGGAGAACTATGGCTACACCTTC.

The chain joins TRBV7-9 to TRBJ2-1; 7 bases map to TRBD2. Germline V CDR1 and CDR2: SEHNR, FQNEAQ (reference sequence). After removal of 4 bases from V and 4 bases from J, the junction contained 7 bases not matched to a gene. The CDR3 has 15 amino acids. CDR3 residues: CASSSSGTQYNEQFF. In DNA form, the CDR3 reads TGTGCCAGCAGCTCGAGCGGGACCCAATACAATGAGCAGTTCTTC.

In nucleotides, the CDR3 is TGTGCCACCAGTGATACAGGGACACGCACAGATACGCAGTATTTT. It specifies CATSDTGTRTDTQYF. This chain links TRBV24-1 with TRBJ2-3; D is possibly TRBD1 (6 bases). V was clipped by 3 bases and J by 1 base, with 10 bases between them. This CDR3 has 15 amino acids. Germline V gene data show CDR1 as KGHDR and CDR2 as SFDVKD.

Here the CDR3 reads CASSPQDRAYGYTF. The CDR3 DNA reads as TGTGCCAGCAGTCCCCAGGACAGGGCCTATGGCTACACCTTC. This chain joins TRBV27 and TRBJ1-2, with TRBD1 matching 8 bases. Trimming removed 5 bases from V and 4 bases from J; junction bases left unmatched: 6. From germline, CDR1 is MNHEY and CDR2 SMNVEV (reference sequence). The CDR3 sequence is 14 residues long.

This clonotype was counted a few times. In DNA, the CDR3 is TGTGCCAGCCATACCCGGGACAGGAGAAAAGGTTGGGGCTACACCTTC. This codes for CASHTRDRRKGWGYTF. The genes are TRBV6-2 or TRBV6-3 and TRBJ1-2, with TRBD1 matching over 8 bases. Germline loops: CDR1 MNHEY, CDR2 SVGEGT. This CDR3 comprises 16 residues. V trimming: 8 bases; J trimming: 8 bases; junction bases outside the gene matches: 19.